This entry concerns a single T cell receptor (beta chain). There is no known antigen for this receptor. Base qualities are missing; no much larger clone stands one base away. The data originate from a study of cytomegalovirus exposure and HLA in healthy donors listed by TCRdb under 2017. Background on the whole study: In an earlier analysis of roughly 500 of the donors, approximately 300 Gb of sequence data and 95 million to 130 million unique TCR beta sequences from 180 million or so T cells were reported. A later analysis re-analyzed previously published TCR beta repertoires from about 730 donors and added high-resolution HLA genotyping to study TCR occurrence patterns. Donor age, sex, ethnicity and CMV serostatus were compiled together with the repertoire data. A later genetic analysis took genome-wide SNP genotypes for 398 of the 666 donors and used that subset as a discovery cohort. Every discovery cohort repertoire had been produced on one sequencing platform. The number of donors typed differed by locus, with 629-630 for A, B, C, DRB1 and DQB1, around 500 for DQA1, 606 for DPA1, and roughly 450 for DPB1. Both class I and class II loci were covered by HLA typing, at four-digit resolution. In an earlier analysis of a few hundred of the donors, high-throughput TCR beta sequencing was used to judge whether each TCR beta V gene segment behaved as functional or pseudogenic. Because of strong linkage in the cohort, a few DR-DQ haplotypes were treated as single units for association and clustering. The T cell repertoires of 550 to 850 subjects were profiled by immunosequencing and related to cytomegalovirus serostatus. The study was designed to test whether signatures of past pathogen exposure could be identified by cataloging public T cell receptors. Among around 400 genotyped donors of the cohort, an average of roughly 240,000 unique TCR beta nucleotide sequences were sequenced per donor, roughly 18% of them non-productive. Besides the first cohort of under 700 subjects, a separate validation cohort made up of 120 or so different subjects was used. High-throughput TCR immunosequencing, statistical association of individual TCRs with disease status, and machine learning were combined to predict cytomegalovirus infection status. Of the roughly 390 genotyped donors, 70% to 90% were placed in the genetic ancestry cluster associated with self-reported Caucasian donors. In the later analysis, no new phenotypic data were used to find candidate immune exposures; instead, reliance was placed on TCR beta sequences and their occurrence across donors. An early release that covered 500 to 800 HLA-typed donors contained approximately 300 gigabases of sequencing data and tens of millions of unique TCR sequences.

Study-wide findings and limitations: Correlated functional status among segregating V segments might be attributable to linkage disequilibrium, but an unknown experimental factor could not be ruled out. In vitro tests confirmed that a few of the cytomegalovirus-associated TCR beta chains recognize cytomegalovirus antigens. According to a later analysis, TCR association rates differed among HLA loci, with DRB1 alleles showing the most associated TCRs and HLA-C alleles showing the fewest. In a later analysis, several top co-occurrence clusters were reported to appear linked to parvovirus B19, influenza, CMV and Epstein-Barr virus. At a false discovery rate of 0.05, a later analysis linked under 20,000 TCR beta sequences to specific HLA alleles. In this cohort, only TCR beta chains were sequenced, and detectable features were limited by the absence of alpha or paired-chain data. Most TCR sequences were seen in very few donors, while some public TCRs were found in many individuals. The sequencing pipeline was judged likely to have produced a cluster of highly shared sequence variants as a technical artifact. According to a later analysis, most CMV-associated TCR beta chains appeared to be HLA-restricted, and the HLA associations seemed to be driven largely by CMV exposure. Cytomegalovirus status was reported to be diagnosed by the classifier with high specificity and sensitivity in both the original and validation cohorts. The presence/absence analyses assumed that sequencing depth was roughly uniform across donors, and that assumption may not be true. It was suggested by the authors that the approach could potentially be generalized to other disease states and immunological phenotypes. A later genetic analysis associated a missense DCLRE1C variant with V-gene and J-gene trimming of TCR beta chains, and an independent cohort replicated the association. The 87-base-pair reads could not distinguish some IMGT-functional V segments, including TRBV6-2 and TRBV6-3, so those segments were excluded. In a later analysis, HLA-associated TCR beta chains were found to be more clonally expanded and to have lower generation probabilities than equally common non-associated chains. A further reported finding was that TCR beta sequences accurately predicted the HLA-A and HLA-B alleles for most subjects in the first cohort. Immune exposure information for the cohort was limited to CMV serostatus. In an earlier analysis of around 600 of the donors, most TCR beta V segments were observed in productive rearrangements about 87% or about 30% of the time, broadly matching IMGT annotations. Strong co-occurrence of HLA alleles, especially DR and DQ, made assigning TCR associations to individual alleles difficult. According to a later genetic analysis, donors in an Asian-associated ancestry cluster had fewer N-insertions in productive TCRs than the approximately 630-donor mean. The study listed 150 to 200 TCR beta chains as associated with cytomegalovirus. Because counts were too low, roughly 18 rarely observed V segments, including chromosome 9 orphons, were left out of the earlier analysis of about 500 of the donors. HLA typing was unavailable for some donors at each locus, so association tests used only the typed subset.

The cohort consisted of 670 or so healthy bone marrow donors. All cohort members were sampled while nominally healthy, although unrecorded immune exposures were likely present. The donor was CMV seronegative and belonged to the group of 320 or so seronegative cohort members. A peripheral blood sample was provided by each donor, and peripheral blood mononuclear cells were used for TCR beta sequencing. Genomic DNA was extracted from the blood cell samples with the Qiagen DNeasy Blood Extraction Kit. The CDR3, from cysteine to phenylalanine, totals 17 residues. The only DNA kept is the CDR3, 51 bases in frame from the first base. For CDR1 and CDR2, the germline V gene (reference sequence) lists SGHNT and YYREEE. For this chain, trimming is 4 bases at the V end and 3 bases at the J end, and the number of junction bases without a gene match is 11. Preparation of the library involved the immunoSEQ multiplex PCR assay. A mixture of 60 forward primers for TCR Vbeta segments and 13 reverse primers for TCR Jbeta segments was used in the multiplex PCR. A multiplex PCR assay on genomic DNA amplified the CDR3 region of rearranged TCR beta genes. Amplified TCR beta libraries were sequenced as 87-base-pair reads on the Illumina HiSeq System. Under the source paper's analysis protocol: A later analysis tallied 75 million to 95 million unique TCR beta chains across the 610 or so repertoires, and around 9.9 million of those chains were shared by two or more donors. Raw reads were error-corrected and collapsed into unique sequences with a nearest-neighbor algorithm that merged closely related sequences to remove PCR and sequencing errors. V, D and J gene segments were assigned by aligning CDR3 sequences to IMGT reference sequences. For a sequence to be retained, a match of at least six nucleotides to both a V gene segment and a J gene segment was required. A rearrangement counted as productive if the CDR3 had no stop codons and remained in frame with V and J, and every other rearrangement counted as non-productive. CDR3 was defined by IMGT convention, running from the second conserved V-encoded cysteine to the conserved J-encoded phenylalanine. Sequences without an unambiguous match to a single V gene segment were excluded from the earlier analysis of a few hundred of the donors. In an earlier analysis of a few hundred of the donors, V segments were called functional above 56.7% productive rearrangements and were called segregating when the between-donor standard deviation exceeded 5%. A statistical classification framework was built to diagnose cytomegalovirus status from the catalog of TCR beta chain sequences. In a later analysis, TCR nucleotide sequences were compared against IMGT/GENE-DB human TR gene sequences so that V and J genes could be assigned. In a later analysis, CDR3 sequences and most-parsimonious VDJ recombination scenarios were assigned using the TCRdist pipeline. In a later analysis, each TCR beta chain was defined by its CDR3 amino acid sequence together with its V-gene family, and reads without a unique V-gene family were excluded. As a way to deal with suspected cross-contamination and a sequencing artifact, a later analysis dropped under 600 nucleotide sequences that were highly shared and had low generation probability. In a later analysis, a clonal expansion index was calculated for each public chain from normalized within-repertoire ranks of inferred template counts. In a later analysis, generation probabilities were computed using a VDJ recombination model fitted to out-of-frame rearrangements, and the results were checked against IGoR. Hypergeometric tests were used in a later analysis to score TCR-TCR, TCR-HLA and TCR-CMV co-occurrence, with a repertoire-size bias correction applied to the TCR pairs. False discovery rates were estimated in a later analysis by permuting HLA or CMV assignments 20 times. In a later analysis, co-occurring TCRs were grouped using DBSCAN, and TCRdist sequence similarity was added for clustering within HLA-allele-positive subsets. For co-occurrence clustering, repertoires with fewer than 30,000 or more than 120,000 public chains were excluded, along with 4 to 6 repertoires with anomalous nucleotide sharing. TCRdb limited this immuneACCESS table to in-frame rearrangements with V and J called. A share of clones is missing; checked studies link under half to unresolved V genes, and the rest is unexplained. The V and J calls and the clone size are those of that table, but D and trimming were determined from the DNA. In all, the sample holds roughly 160,000 clones, and over 75% of those were seen once. The ten largest clones take up approximately 2.4% of the sample.

Sequencing input: PBMCs. The rearranged segments are TRBV5-4 and TRBJ1-2, with 11 bases matching TRBD1. This TCR derives from a male donor in good health and CMV-seronegative. The DNA is TGTGCCAGCAGCGGACAGGGGGCTTTATTCTTTGACTATGGCTACACCTTC. It translates to CASSGQGALFFDYGYTF.